This is a list of T cell receptor beta chains from one sample in a study of control samples from healthy donors and cancer patients. Profiled with immunoSEQ multiplex PCR; TCRdb holds only in-frame clones, not every one. There are about 120,000 clones in the sample; around nine tenths occur only once, and 2% to 3% lies in the top ten. Sequenced material: blood. Receptor source: a woman in her 70s in good health. CDR3s include the opening cysteine and the closing phenylalanine or tryptophan. D genes are given only for firm matches. Some rows have no size entry. The others give once, few or many, or a class for an expanded clone.

TRBJ2-7	NA	17	TRBV7-6	NA	CASSLFSRGRGSYEQYF	TGTGCCAGCAGCTTATTTTCGCGGGGCAGGGGGTCCTACGAGCAGTACTTC
TRBJ1-1	NA	15	TRBV19	NA	CASIGGQGTNTEAFF	TGTGCCAGTATCGGGGGGCAGGGAACGAACACTGAAGCTTTCTTT
TRBJ2-3	NA	14	TRBV6-5	NA	CASSYGRGSDTQYF	TGTGCCAGCAGTTACGGCCGGGGGTCAGATACGCAGTATTTT
TRBJ1-1	once	12	TRBV7-6	TRBD1	CASSPTGEGAFF	TGTGCCAGCAGCCCTACAGGGGAGGGAGCTTTCTTT
TRBJ1-6	NA	13	TRBV19	NA	CASSRGNNSPLHF	TGTGCCAGTTCTCGTGGGAATAATTCACCCCTCCACTTT
TRBJ1-5	NA	16	TRBV5-6	NA	CASSSWGGGSVQPQHF	TGTGCCAGCAGCTCTTGGGGCGGGGGTTCGGTTCAGCCCCAGCATTTT
TRBJ1-4	NA	17	TRBV3-1/TRBV3-2	NA	CASSQAKGQQFNEKLFF	TGTGCCAGCAGCCAAGCTAAAGGACAGCAGTTTAATGAAAAACTGTTTTTT
TRBJ2-7	NA	13	TRBV7-2	NA	CASSFYVSYEQYF	TGTGCCAGCAGCTTCTATGTGTCCTACGAGCAGTACTTC
TRBJ1-5	NA	13	TRBV10-3	NA	CAISRGDGQPQHF	TGTGCCATCAGTCGCGGGGACGGTCAGCCCCAGCATTTT
TRBJ1-6	NA	14	TRBV7-3	TRBD1	CASSQDRDNSPLHF	TGTGCCAGCAGCCAGGACAGGGATAATTCACCCCTCCACTTT
TRBJ1-2	NA	13	TRBV28	NA	CASSYFQGSGYTF	TGTGCCAGCAGTTATTTTCAGGGAAGTGGCTACACCTTC
TRBJ2-7	NA	14	TRBV5-1	TRBD2	CASSFGGDSYEQYF	TGCGCCAGCAGCTTTGGGGGGGACTCCTACGAGCAGTACTTC
TRBJ1-1	NA	15	TRBV4-3	NA	CASSRAGRMNTEAFF	TGCGCCAGCAGCCGGGCCGGGAGAATGAACACTGAAGCTTTCTTT
TRBJ2-7	NA	13	TRBV29-1	TRBD1	CSGVGQISYEQYF	TGCAGCGGGGTGGGACAGATCTCCTACGAGCAGTACTTC
TRBJ1-1	NA	15	TRBV10-3	NA	CAISESGGMNTEAFF	TGTGCCATCAGTGAGTCCGGCGGTATGAACACTGAAGCTTTCTTT
TRBJ1-4	NA	17	TRBV5-6	TRBD1	CASSPPDRGLFGEKLFF	TGTGCCAGCAGCCCCCCGGACAGGGGGCTATTTGGGGAAAAACTGTTTTTT
TRBJ1-5	NA	14	TRBV11-2	NA	CASSLDSFNQPQHF	TGTGCCAGCAGCTTAGACTCCTTCAATCAGCCCCAGCATTTT
TRBJ1-2	NA	13	TRBV11-2	TRBD1	CASSAGQGYGYTF	TGTGCCAGCAGCGCGGGACAGGGCTATGGCTACACCTTC
TRBJ1-3	once	16	TRBV9	TRBD1	CASSADRAVSGNTIYF	TGTGCCAGCAGCGCAGACAGGGCGGTTTCTGGAAACACCATATATTTT
TRBJ2-3	NA	15	TRBV7-3	NA	CASSRGEVSTDTQYF	TGTGCCAGCAGCCGCGGGGAGGTTAGCACAGATACGCAGTATTTT
TRBJ2-3	NA	16	TRBV5-1	TRBD2	CASSLGAGGESDTQYF	TGCGCCAGCAGCTTGGGAGCGGGGGGGGAATCAGATACGCAGTATTTT
TRBJ1-2	NA	13	TRBV28	NA	CASSWPRNYGYTF	TGTGCCAGCAGTTGGCCTCGGAACTATGGCTACACCTTC